A single sample gave rise to the 29 T cell receptor beta chains below, sequenced in a study of Ad26.COV2.S vaccination and SARS-CoV-2 variants. Treatment denoted: around 19 received Ad26.COV2.S at low or high dose, single or two shots; about 5 received placebo; per-sample allocation not given. Specimens were obtained on day 63 following the first vaccine or placebo injection. Profiling relied on immunoSEQ multiplex PCR, and the TCRdb table lists in-frame clones only, not all of them. The sample carries about 400,000 clones, about 88% recorded once. Sequences were derived from peripheral blood, sampled in a trial of Ad26.COV2.S vaccine versus placebo. The receptors here all came from a person aged 18-65 years who received the Ad26.COV2.S COVID-19 vaccine or a placebo.

This sequence joins TRBV11-2 and TRBJ2-1; TRBD2 might be the D (6 bases). The CDR3 spans 19 residues. Germline V CDR1 and CDR2: SGHAT, FQNNGV. Trimming took off 4 bases at V and 1 base at J, with 23 bases between the two ends. DNA for the CDR3: TGTGCCAGCAGCTCTATCCTAACTAGCAGGGTAGGGTCCTACAATGAGCAGTTCTTC. This gives the protein CASSSILTSRVGSYNEQFF.

This chain joins TRBV5-4 and TRBJ2-7; possible D gene TRBD2, 6 bases. Trimming shortened V by 4 bases and J by 5 bases, and 10 bases separated the two germline ends. Germline V gives CDR1 SGHNT, CDR2 YYREEE (reference sequence). The CDR3 extends over 12 amino acids. CDR3 amino acids: CASSPGGDEQYF. CDR3 DNA sequence: TGTGCCAGCAGCCCTGGAGGGGACGAGCAGTACTTC.

In this sample, this clone turned up a few times. This chain connects TRBV6-6 to TRBJ2-7, with TRBD1 identical over 7 bases. Per germline, CDR1 MNHNY and CDR2 SVGAGI (reference sequence). The CDR3 runs to 14 residues. Trimming cost V 4 bases and J 2 bases; bases outside gene matches: 5. DNA for the CDR3: TGTGCCAGCAGTTCGGGCAGGGGGACCTACGAGCAGTACTTC. Protein product: CASSSGRGTYEQYF.

The rearrangement joins TRBV2 to TRBJ1-2; TRBD1 aligns across 9 bases. The V gene end was trimmed by 7 bases and the J gene end by 4 bases; junction bases not matched to a gene: 13. From germline, CDR1 is SNHLY and CDR2 FYNNEI. This CDR3 is built from 16 residues. The CDR3: CASTRDREFGPYGYTF. The CDR3 DNA is TGTGCCAGCACTCGGGACAGGGAGTTCGGGCCCTATGGCTACACCTTC.

The chain is built from TRBV19 and TRBJ1-1; a weak D match, TRBD1 (6 bases). This CDR3 has 14 residues. Germline V gene lookup returns CDR1 LNHDA and CDR2 SQIVND (reference sequence). The V end was cut by 6 bases, the J end by 2 bases, with 13 bases between. Written as DNA, the CDR3 is TGTGCCAGTAGCGGGACACCAAGAAACACTGAAGCTTTCTTT. This translates into CASSGTPRNTEAFF.

Written as DNA, the CDR3 is TGTGCCAGCAGTTACCCGCCGGGACAGGCTAATGAAAAACTGTTTTTT. This codes for CASSYPPGQANEKLFF. This rearrangement joins TRBV6-6 to TRBJ1-4, with 8 bases aligning to TRBD1. This CDR3 has 16 amino acids. V was pared by 2 bases and J by 3 bases, with 5 bases of the junction left unmatched. The germline gives CDR1 MNHNY, CDR2 SVGAGI (reference sequence).

The chain links TRBV19 to TRBJ2-7; the D is unclear. This CDR3 region has 17 residues. Per germline, CDR1 LNHDA and CDR2 SQIVND (reference sequence). The V gene lost 0 bases and the J gene lost 3 bases, with 18 bases spanning the gap. This CDR3 is CASSIDHKAWDGYEQYF. CDR3 DNA: TGTGCCAGTAGTATAGATCACAAGGCTTGGGATGGCTACGAGCAGTACTTC.

The chain couples TRBV3-1 (or the pseudogene TRBV3-2) to TRBJ2-3; TRBD2 agrees at 11 bases. The CDR3 covers 15 residues. CDR1 is LGHDT, CDR2 YNNKEL, per germline (reference sequence). The junction had 8 bases not matched to a gene; V was cut back by 4 bases and J by 8 bases. The CDR3 loop reads CASSPSGTSGGTQYF. The DNA of the CDR3 is TGTGCCAGCAGCCCTTCTGGGACTAGCGGCGGTACGCAGTATTTT.

The rearrangement joins TRBV12-3 or TRBV12-4 to TRBJ1-1, with D hard to call. Trimming removed 6 bases at V and 7 bases at J, with 15 bases between. CDR3 size: 13 residues. The CDR3 DNA reads TGTGCCAGCAGAAAGACCCGGGATGGTGAAGCTTTCTTT. It specifies CASRKTRDGEAFF.

The chain links TRBV11-2 to TRBJ2-7; 7 bases map to TRBD1. Germline values: CDR1 SGHAT, CDR2 FQNNGV. Losses at the gene ends were 1 base for V and 3 bases for J; bases not matched to a gene: 6. This CDR3 has 15 residues. CDR3 nucleotides: TGTGCCAGCAGCTTAGCGAAGGGACAGTTCTACGAGCAGTACTTC. Its translation: CASSLAKGQFYEQYF.

The J gene is TRBJ2-3, the V gene TRBV10-1; 10 nucleotides agree with TRBD2. With 4 bases clipped from V and 6 bases from J, the junction kept 10 bases outside the gene matches. The CDR3 runs 16 residues. The V gene's germline CDR1 is WNHNN and CDR2 SYGVQD (reference sequence). CDR3 region: CASSVGLAGALDTQYF. The CDR3 coding sequence is TGCGCCAGCAGTGTAGGCCTAGCGGGGGCCTTGGATACGCAGTATTTT.

V is TRBV5-4 and J is TRBJ2-1; 12 bases are a match to TRBD2. The germline V gene has CDR1 SGHNT and CDR2 YYREEE (reference sequence). J was trimmed by 6 bases and V by 2 bases; bases with no gene match: 3. The CDR3 spans 15 residues. This CDR3 is CASSFGTSGRNEQFF. The CDR3 DNA is TGTGCCAGCAGCTTTGGGACTAGCGGGCGCAATGAGCAGTTCTTC.

The chain is built from TRBV30 and TRBJ1-2; 9 nucleotides agree with TRBD1. The germline gives CDR1 GTSNPN, CDR2 SVGIG (reference sequence). The CDR3 runs 12 residues. Trimming removed 5 bases from V and 7 bases from J; junction bases left unmatched: 5. CDR3 DNA sequence: TGTGCCTGGGACAGGGGGAATGGTGGCTACACCTTC. It encodes CAWDRGNGGYTF.

The rearrangement links TRBV3-1 (or the pseudogene TRBV3-2) to TRBJ2-7; D perhaps matches TRBD2 (6 bases). The germline V gene encodes CDR1 LGHDT and CDR2 YNNKEL (reference sequence). CDR3 size: 14 residues. Between the trimmed V and J ends, which lost 4 bases and 1 base, there was a span of 11 bases. CDR3 coding DNA: TGTGCCAGCAGCCGAGCGGGTAGTTCCTACGAGCAGTACTTC. Protein: CASSRAGSSYEQYF.

The chain employs TRBV15 and TRBJ1-2; tentatively, D is TRBD1 (5 bases). Germline V lookup: CDR1 LNHNV, CDR2 YYDKDF (reference sequence). The CDR3 has 13 residues. Trimming removed 8 bases at V and 4 bases at J, with 14 bases between. CDR3 region: CATGFGTGYGYTF. The CDR3 DNA reads as TGTGCCACCGGTTTTGGGACGGGCTATGGCTACACCTTC.

The chain recombines TRBV19 with TRBJ2-2; 9 bases are a match to TRBD1. The length of the CDR3 is 17 residues. Germline loops: CDR1 LNHDA, CDR2 SQIVND (reference sequence). V shed 7 bases and J 3 bases; nucleotides not matched to a gene: 12. The CDR3 DNA follows: TGTGCCAGTAACCCACCGAACAACAGGGGGCACACCGGGGAGCTGTTTTTT. This encodes CASNPPNNRGHTGELFF. Full variable domain (outside the CDR3, taken from reference TRBV19 and TRBJ2-2): DGGITQSPKYLFRKEGQNVTLSCEQNLNHDAMYWYRQDPGQGLRLIYYSQIVNDFQKGDIAEGYSVSREKKESFPLTVTSAQKNPTAFYLCASNPPNNRGHTGELFFGEGSRLTVL.

The chain employs TRBV7-8 and TRBJ1-3; D possibly corresponds to TRBD1 (5 bases). Trimming took 4 bases from V and 0 from J, leaving 10 bases between them. Germline V lookup: CDR1 SGHVS, CDR2 FQNEAQ. The CDR3 consists of 15 residues. In DNA, the CDR3 is TGTGCCAGCAGCTCACCGGGGACCTCTGGAAACACCATATATTTT. Residues: CASSSPGTSGNTIYF.

The chain has TRBV7-8 and TRBJ2-1; 12 nucleotides agree with TRBD2. The junction had 5 bases not matched to a gene; V was cut back by 5 bases and J by 9 bases. Germline assignment: CDR1 SGHVS and CDR2 FQNEAQ. This CDR3 has 14 amino acids. The CDR3 reads CASSPSGGAREQFF. The CDR3 bases are TGTGCCAGCAGCCCTAGCGGGGGGGCGCGTGAGCAGTTCTTC.

The chain joins TRBV27 to TRBJ1-4; D is possibly TRBD1 (5 bases). Germline CDR1 is MNHEY and CDR2 is SMNVEV (reference sequence). The CDR3 extends over 15 amino acids. Trimming left V 5 bases short and J 0 bases short, with 10 bases between. CDR3 residues: CASSPRTTTNEKLFF. The CDR3 DNA sequence: TGTGCCAGCAGTCCCCGGACAACAACTAATGAAAAACTGTTTTTT.

The genes are TRBV6-2 or TRBV6-3 and TRBJ1-3, with unresolved D. The V and J ends lost 0 bases and 3 bases respectively, with 12 bases between them. The V gene's germline CDR1 is MNHEY and CDR2 SVGEGT. The CDR3 extends over 16 amino acids. The CDR3 reads CASSYSAMWNGNTIYF. The CDR3 nucleotides read TGTGCCAGCAGTTACTCGGCGATGTGGAATGGAAACACCATATATTTT.

The J gene is TRBJ2-7, the V gene TRBV27, with D perhaps matching TRBD1 (6 bases). V was pared by 0 bases and J by 1 base, with 19 bases between. This CDR3 has 18 amino acids. Looked up from germline, CDR1 is MNHEY and CDR2 is SMNVEV (reference sequence). The chain's CDR3 is CASSLSIGSVGASYEQYF. The CDR3 bases are TGTGCCAGCAGTTTATCGATAGGTAGTGTGGGGGCGTCCTACGAGCAGTACTTC.

This chain connects TRBV24-1 to TRBJ2-3; tentative D call: TRBD2 (5 bases). Per the germline V gene, CDR1 is KGHDR and CDR2 is SFDVKD. The CDR3 extends over 16 amino acids. V gave up 3 bases and J gave up 1 base, with 13 bases separating them. The DNA for the CDR3 is TGTGCCACCAGTGATCCCTCCAGCGGCCGCACAGATACGCAGTATTTT. This encodes CATSDPSSGRTDTQYF.

This chain links TRBV30 with TRBJ1-2; D remains ambiguous. The CDR3 is 12 amino acids. The germline V and J ends were trimmed by 2 bases and 6 bases, with 10 bases remaining between them. CDR1 and CDR2 (germline): GTSNPN, SVGIG (reference sequence). The chain's CDR3 is CAWSLDGDGYTF. The DNA of the CDR3 is TGTGCCTGGAGTTTGGACGGTGATGGCTACACCTTC.

This clone is a singleton in its sample. The rearrangement links TRBV9 to TRBJ1-1; D ambiguous. CDR3 length equals 13 residues. Germline-derived CDR1 and CDR2 are SGDLS and YYNGEE. The V gene lost 3 bases and the J gene lost 2 bases, with 8 bases spanning the gap. The CDR3 DNA is TGTGCCAGCAGCGCCAACAGAAACACTGAAGCTTTCTTT. Amino acids: CASSANRNTEAFF.

The chain couples TRBV18 to TRBJ1-5, with D possibly matching TRBD1 (6 bases). The CDR3 contains 14 residues. Deletions cut 5 bases from V and 8 bases from J, with 16 bases between. Looked up from germline, CDR1 is KGHSH and CDR2 is LQKENI. The chain's CDR3 is CASSTQGRGEPQHF. In nucleotides, the CDR3 is TGTGCCAGCTCAACCCAGGGGCGCGGGGAGCCCCAGCATTTT.

This chain connects TRBV7-9 to TRBJ2-6; 8 positions agree with TRBD2. The CDR3 contains 16 residues. The germline CDR1 and CDR2 sequences are SEHNR and FQNEAQ (reference sequence). Trimming at V came to 5 bases and at J to 4 bases, leaving 7 bases not matched to a gene. This CDR3 reads CASSPGGGSGANVLTF. DNA for the CDR3: TGTGCCAGCAGCCCGGGGGGGGGTTCGGGGGCCAACGTCCTGACTTTC.

The V gene is TRBV2, the J gene TRBJ2-5, with TRBD2 matching over 7 bases. The CDR3 length is 15 residues. The germline CDR1 and CDR2 sequences are SNHLY and FYNNEI. J was trimmed by 4 bases and V by 5 bases; bases with no gene match: 10. CDR3 in DNA: TGTGCCAGCAGTCGCCAGCGGGGATCGGGAGAGACCCAGTACTTC. Residues: CASSRQRGSGETQYF. Full variable domain (rest looked up from reference TRBV2 and TRBJ2-5): EPEVTQTPSHQVTQMGQEVILRCVPISNHLYFYWYRQILGQKVEFLVSFYNNEISEKSEIFDDQFSVERPDGSNFTLKIRSTKLEDSAMYFCASSRQRGSGETQYFGPGTRLLVL.

The V and J genes are TRBV13 and TRBJ2-3; D is unresolved. Trimming took off 2 bases at V and 6 bases at J, with 9 bases between the two ends. The CDR3 has 13 amino acids. Per germline, CDR1 PRHDT and CDR2 FYEKMQ (reference sequence). CDR3 amino acids: CASSLTDYDTQYF. The CDR3 DNA follows: TGTGCCAGCAGCTTAACAGATTACGATACGCAGTATTTT.

This chain joins TRBV5-4 and TRBJ1-1; D unclear. There are 14 residues in the CDR3. CDR1 and CDR2 from the germline V gene are SGHNT and YYREEE (reference sequence). V shed 4 bases and J shed 1 base, with 11 bases lying between them. DNA of the CDR3: TGTGCCAGCAGCGGAACGCCAACGAACACTGAAGCTTTCTTT. The encoded protein is CASSGTPTNTEAFF.